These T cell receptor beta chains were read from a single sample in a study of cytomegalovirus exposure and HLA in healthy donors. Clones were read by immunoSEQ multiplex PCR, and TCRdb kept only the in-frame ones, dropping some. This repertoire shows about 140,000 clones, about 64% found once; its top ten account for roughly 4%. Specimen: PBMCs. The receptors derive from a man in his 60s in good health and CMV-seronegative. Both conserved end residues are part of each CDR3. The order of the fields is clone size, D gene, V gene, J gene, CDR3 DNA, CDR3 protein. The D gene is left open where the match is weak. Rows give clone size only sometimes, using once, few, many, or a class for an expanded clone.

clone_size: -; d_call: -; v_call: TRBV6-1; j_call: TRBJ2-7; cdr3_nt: TGTGCCAGCAGTGAAAATGGACACGCCGTGCCGTCCTACGAGCAGTACTTC; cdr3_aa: CASSENGHAVPSYEQYF
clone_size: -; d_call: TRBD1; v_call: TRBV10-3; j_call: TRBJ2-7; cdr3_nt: TGTGCCATCAGTGAGTCTTACTTCCGGGACAGGTTCCACGAGCAGTACTTC; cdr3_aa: CAISESYFRDRFHEQYF
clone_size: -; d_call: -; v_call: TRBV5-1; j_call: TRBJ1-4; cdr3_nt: TGCGCCAGCAGCTTGGGAGGGGGTGCTAATGAAAAACTGTTTTTT; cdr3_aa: CASSLGGGANEKLFF
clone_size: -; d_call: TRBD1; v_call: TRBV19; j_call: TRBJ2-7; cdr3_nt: TGTGCCAGTACCTCCGGACAGGGGCCTGCCTACGAGCAGTACTTC; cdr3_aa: CASTSGQGPAYEQYF
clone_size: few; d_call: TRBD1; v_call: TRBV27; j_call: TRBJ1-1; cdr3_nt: TGTGCCAGCAGAGTCGACAGGGTGAACACTGAAGCTTTCTTT; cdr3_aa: CASRVDRVNTEAFF
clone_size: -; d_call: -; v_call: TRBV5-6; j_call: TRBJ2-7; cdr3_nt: TGTGCCAGCAGCTCGGCCAGGCAGTACGAGCAGTACTTC; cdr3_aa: CASSSARQYEQYF
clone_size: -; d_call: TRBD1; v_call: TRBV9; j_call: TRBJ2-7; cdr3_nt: TGTGCCAGCAGCGCCAGACAGGGAGCTGGCTACGAGCAGTACTTC; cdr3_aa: CASSARQGAGYEQYF
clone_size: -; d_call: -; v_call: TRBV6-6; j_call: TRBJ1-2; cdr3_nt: TGTGCCAGCAGACAGACAGCTAACTATGGCTACACCTTC; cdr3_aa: CASRQTANYGYTF
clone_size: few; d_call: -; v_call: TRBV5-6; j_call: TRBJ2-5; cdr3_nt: TGTGCCAGCAGCTCAGGCCCCCTTGGGGAGACCCAGTACTTC; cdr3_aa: CASSSGPLGETQYF
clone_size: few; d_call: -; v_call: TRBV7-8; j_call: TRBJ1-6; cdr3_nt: TGTGCCAGCAGCTTAGTAACAGTGAATAATTCACCCCTCCACTTT; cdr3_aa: CASSLVTVNNSPLHF
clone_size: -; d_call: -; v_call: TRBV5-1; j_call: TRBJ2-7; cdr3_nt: TGCGCCAGCAGCCCACATAGCGCCTCCTACGAGCAGTACTTC; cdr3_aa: CASSPHSASYEQYF
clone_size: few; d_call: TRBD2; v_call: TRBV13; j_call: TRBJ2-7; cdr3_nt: TGTGCCAGCAGCCCCGGGCCCACTAGCGAGAGACTCTACGAGCAGTACTTC; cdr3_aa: CASSPGPTSERLYEQYF
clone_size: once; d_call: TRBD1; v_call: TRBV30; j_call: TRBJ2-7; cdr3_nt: TGTGCCTGGAGTGTGGGAGCAGGGGGCTCCTACGAGCAGTACTTC; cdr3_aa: CAWSVGAGGSYEQYF
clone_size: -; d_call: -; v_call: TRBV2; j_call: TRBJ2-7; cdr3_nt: TGTGCCAGCAGTGGTGGCGGTCCGAGCTCCTACGAGCAGTACTTC; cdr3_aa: CASSGGGPSSYEQYF
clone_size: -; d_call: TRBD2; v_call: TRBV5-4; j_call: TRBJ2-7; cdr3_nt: TGTGCCAGCAGCCAAACTAGCGGGAGTATCAACGAGCAGTACTTC; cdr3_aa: CASSQTSGSINEQYF
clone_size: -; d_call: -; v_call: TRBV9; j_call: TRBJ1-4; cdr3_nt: TGTGCCAGCAGCGTAGGGGAGGGGGAGAAACTGTTTTTT; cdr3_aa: CASSVGEGEKLFF
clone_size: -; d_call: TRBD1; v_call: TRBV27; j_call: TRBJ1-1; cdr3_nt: TGTGCCAGCAGCCCAAACCGACAGGGGGGGAACACTGAAGCTTTCTTT; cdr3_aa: CASSPNRQGGNTEAFF
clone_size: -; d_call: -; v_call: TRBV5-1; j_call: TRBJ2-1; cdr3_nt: TGCGCCAGCAGCTTGTTAGCGAGCTCCTACAATGAGCAGTTCTTC; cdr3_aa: CASSLLASSYNEQFF
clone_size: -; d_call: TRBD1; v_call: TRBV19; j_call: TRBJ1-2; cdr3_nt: TGTGCCAGTAGTCTGGACAGGGCCTATGGCTACACCTTC; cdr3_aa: CASSLDRAYGYTF
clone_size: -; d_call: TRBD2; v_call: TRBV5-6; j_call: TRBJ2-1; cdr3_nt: TGTGCCAGCAGCCCCCCCGGGGCGGGAGAAAACCCCAATGAGCAGTTCTTC; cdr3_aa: CASSPPGAGENPNEQFF
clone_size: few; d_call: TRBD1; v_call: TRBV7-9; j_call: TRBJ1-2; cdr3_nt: TGTGCCAGCAGCTTAGGCGGAGGACAGGGGTCCTATGGCTACACCTTC; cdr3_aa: CASSLGGGQGSYGYTF
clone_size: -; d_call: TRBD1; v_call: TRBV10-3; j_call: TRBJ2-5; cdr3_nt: TGTGCCATCAGTGCGACAGGGGGCCAAGAGACCCAGTACTTC; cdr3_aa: CAISATGGQETQYF
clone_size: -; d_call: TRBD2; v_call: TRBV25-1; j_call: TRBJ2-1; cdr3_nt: TGTGCCAGCAGCCCCCTCGTCGTAGCGGGAGAAAGGTACAATGAGCAGTTCTTC; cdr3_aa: CASSPLVVAGERYNEQFF
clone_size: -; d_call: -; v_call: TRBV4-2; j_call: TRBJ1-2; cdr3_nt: TGTGCCAGCAGCCCCCAAGGGGAGGCCGAGAACTATGGCTACACCTTC; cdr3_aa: CASSPQGEAENYGYTF
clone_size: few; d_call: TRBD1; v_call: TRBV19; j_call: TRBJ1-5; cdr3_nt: TGTGCCAGTAAGGACAGGGATCAGCCCCAGCATTTT; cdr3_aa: CASKDRDQPQHF